This TCR beta chain was sequenced for a study of cytomegalovirus exposure and HLA in healthy donors. Here immunoSEQ multiplex PCR was the method, and the copy in TCRdb shows in-frame clones only, minus some. This repertoire shows some 210,000 clones, over 75% found once; its top ten account for roughly 2%. At least ten counts were recorded for this clone. From germline, CDR1 is MDHEN and CDR2 SYDVKM. CDR3 length: 15 residues. V was trimmed by 5 bases and J by 9 bases, leaving 19 bases between them. Sequencing was done on a sample of PBMCs. This sequence was found in a woman aged 18-35 years in good health and CMV-seropositive. This chain connects TRBV28 to TRBJ2-2; D may be TRBD2 (6 bases). Here the CDR3 DNA reads TGTGCCAGCAGTGGGTCCCCGGGAGATCTCAGGGAGCTGTTTTTT. Protein: CASSGSPGDLRELFF.